These T cell receptor beta chains were read from a single sample in a study of blood T cell repertoires in COVID-19. The data were produced by immunoSEQ multiplex PCR, yet TCRdb's version contains in-frame clones alone and is incomplete. The top ten clones hold about 1.6% of a sample with 250,000 or so clones, around 87% of them seen once. Sequencing used peripheral blood. These receptors all stem from a woman in her thirties or forties who had recovered from COVID-19. Each CDR3 is given with its conserved first and last residue. A D gene is named only where the DNA matches it firmly. Size is stated for part of the rows, as once, few or many counts, or as a class when the clone is expanded.

V	J	size	D	CDR3	DNA
TRBV4-1	TRBJ2-5	once	-	CASSQDSEETQYF	TGCGCCAGCAGCCAAGACTCAGAAGAGACCCAGTACTTC
TRBV4-3	TRBJ1-2	-	TRBD1	CASSHVTGQGAYGYTF	TGCGCCAGCAGCCACGTAACGGGACAGGGGGCTTATGGCTACACCTTC
TRBV30	TRBJ1-1	-	-	CAWRTTGVSTEAFF	TGTGCCTGGAGGACGACAGGTGTCAGCACTGAAGCTTTCTTT
TRBV7-9	TRBJ1-1	-	-	CASSPLVSDDGVPEAFF	TGTGCCAGCAGCCCCCTTGTCTCGGACGACGGGGTCCCTGAAGCTTTCTTT
TRBV20-1	TRBJ2-7	-	TRBD2	CSASGLGEQYF	TGCAGTGCTAGCGGACTAGGCGAGCAGTACTTC
TRBV7-2	TRBJ2-1	-	-	CASSLAGHSNEQFF	TGTGCCAGCAGCTTAGCGGGACACTCCAATGAGCAGTTCTTC
TRBV18	TRBJ1-1	-	-	CASSPSSPLIREAFF	TGTGCCAGCTCACCGTCGTCTCCTCTTATCAGGGAAGCTTTCTTT
TRBV9	TRBJ2-7	-	-	CASSSTVSYEQYF	TGTGCCAGCAGCTCGACAGTCTCCTACGAGCAGTACTTC
TRBV5-5	TRBJ1-1	once	TRBD1	CASSTGQGTTEAFF	TGTGCCAGCAGCACGGGACAGGGGACCACTGAAGCTTTCTTT
TRBV7-9	TRBJ2-5	once	TRBD1	CASSSGGLRETQYF	TGTGCCAGCAGCTCAGGGGGCCTCCGGGAGACCCAGTACTTC
TRBV19	TRBJ1-5	-	-	CASSIFEEMNQPQHF	TGTGCCAGTAGTATATTCGAGGAGATGAATCAGCCCCAGCATTTT